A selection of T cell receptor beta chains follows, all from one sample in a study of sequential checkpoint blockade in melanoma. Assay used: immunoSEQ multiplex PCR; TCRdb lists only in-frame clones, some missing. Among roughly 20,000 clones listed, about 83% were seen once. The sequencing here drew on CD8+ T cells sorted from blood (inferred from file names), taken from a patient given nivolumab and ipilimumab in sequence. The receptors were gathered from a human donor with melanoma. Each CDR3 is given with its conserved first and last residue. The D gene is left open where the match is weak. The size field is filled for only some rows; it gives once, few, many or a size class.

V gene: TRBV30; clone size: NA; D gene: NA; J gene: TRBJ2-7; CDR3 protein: CAWSPADAYEQYF; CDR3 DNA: TGTGCCTGGAGCCCCGCGGATGCCTACGAGCAGTACTTC
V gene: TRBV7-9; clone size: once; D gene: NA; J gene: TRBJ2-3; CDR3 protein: CASSLGNGRSTDTQYF; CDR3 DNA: TGTGCCAGCAGCTTAGGAAACGGGAGAAGTACAGATACGCAGTATTTT
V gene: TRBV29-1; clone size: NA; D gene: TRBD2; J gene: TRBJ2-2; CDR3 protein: CSVDGTRAGELFF; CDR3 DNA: TGCAGCGTTGACGGGACTAGAGCCGGGGAGCTGTTTTTT
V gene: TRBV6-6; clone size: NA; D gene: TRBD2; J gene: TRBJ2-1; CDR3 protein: CASSATSGPYNEQFF; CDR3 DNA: TGTGCCAGCAGTGCTACTAGCGGGCCTTACAATGAGCAGTTCTTC
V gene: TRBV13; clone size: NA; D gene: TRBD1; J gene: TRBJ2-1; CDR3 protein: CASSTIQGYNEQFF; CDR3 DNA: TGTGCCAGCAGCACAATACAGGGGTACAATGAGCAGTTCTTC
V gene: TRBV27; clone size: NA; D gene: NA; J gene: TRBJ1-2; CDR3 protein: CASSFRARSNYGYTF; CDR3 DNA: TGTGCCAGCAGTTTTCGCGCACGCTCTAACTATGGCTACACCTTC
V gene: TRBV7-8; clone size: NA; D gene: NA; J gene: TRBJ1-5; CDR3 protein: CACPPHRNQPQHF; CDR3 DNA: TGTGCCTGCCCCCCACACAGGAATCAGCCCCAGCATTTT
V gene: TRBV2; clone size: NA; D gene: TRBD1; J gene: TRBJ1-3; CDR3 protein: CASFAGDRAGNTIYF; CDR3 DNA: TGTGCCAGCTTCGCTGGGGACAGGGCTGGAAACACCATATATTTT
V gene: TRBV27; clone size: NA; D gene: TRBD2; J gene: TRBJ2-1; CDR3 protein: CASRTYSGGDNEQFF; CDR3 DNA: TGTGCCAGCAGAACCTATAGCGGGGGAGACAATGAGCAGTTCTTC
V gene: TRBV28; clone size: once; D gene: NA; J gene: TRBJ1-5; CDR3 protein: CATRGGGNQPQHF; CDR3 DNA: TGTGCCACCCGGGGGGGTGGCAATCAGCCCCAGCATTTT
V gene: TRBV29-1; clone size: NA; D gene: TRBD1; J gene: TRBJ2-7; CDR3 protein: CSVFLGTVSYEQYF; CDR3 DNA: TGCAGCGTTTTTTTGGGGACAGTCTCCTACGAGCAGTACTTC
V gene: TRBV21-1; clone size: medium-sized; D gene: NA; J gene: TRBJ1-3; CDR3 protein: CAPGREVRIKRGNTIYF; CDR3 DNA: TGTGCCCCCGGGAGGGAGGTGAGGATTAAGCGAGGAAACACCATATATTTT
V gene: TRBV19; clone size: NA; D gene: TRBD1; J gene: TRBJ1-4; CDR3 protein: CASSPPGGGEKLFF; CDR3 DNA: TGTGCCAGTAGCCCCCCAGGGGGCGGTGAAAAACTGTTTTTT
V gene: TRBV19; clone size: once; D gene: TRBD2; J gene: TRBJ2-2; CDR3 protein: CASKERGGVGELFF; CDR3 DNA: TGTGCCAGTAAGGAGCGGGGGGGCGTCGGGGAGCTGTTTTTT